This TCR beta chain appears in the sequencing data of a study of identical twins. Germline values: CDR1 LNHDA, CDR2 SQIVND (reference sequence). Trimming removed 3 bases from V and 5 bases from J; junction bases left unmatched: 3. The CDR3 has 13 residues. In TCRdb, the 5' RACE reads were re-called with MiXCR into one record per CDR3 protein. The repertoire holds approximately 1.8 million distinct CDR3 sequences, with roughly a third as singletons. This clonotype occurred a few times. Sequencing used cord blood. The origin of this receptor is a newborn girl in good health. The chain has TRBV19 and TRBJ1-2, with 7 bases identical to TRBD1. The CDR3, as DNA: TGTGCCAGTAGTATCGACAGGGCGTATGGCTACACCTTC. Translation: CASSIDRAYGYTF.